A single sample is the source of the 9 T cell receptor beta chains below, sequenced in a study of human T cells and chemical hapten exposure (dated by TCRdb to the early 2020s). Library preparation was by 5' RACE. TCRdb names Illumina MiSeq as the instrument used. TCRdb cleaned the public reads at Q25 with fastp, built clones with MiXCR and kept in-frame beta chains. CDR3 protein duplicates are merged, each entry listing the most common genes and DNA. Within this sample are approximately 81,000 distinct CDR3 sequences, with about 7.7% of them counted one time only. About 2.1% of the sample is taken by the ten largest. Unfractionated whole blood was collected in Tempus Blood RNA tubes, and total RNA was extracted from that blood. These receptors were taken from a male donor in good health.

This clonotype has at least ten counts. This rearrangement joins TRBV10-2 to TRBJ2-7; possible D gene TRBD2, 6 bases. The CDR3 contains 17 residues. V was pared by 2 bases and J by 1 base, with 18 bases between. Germline CDR1 reads WSHSY; CDR2 reads SAAADI. The CDR3 DNA sequence: TGCGCCAGCAGTGAGGGAGTCGGGATAGCGGCTTCCTACGAGCAGTACTTC. Translated, it gives CASSEGVGIAASYEQYF.

The chain recombines TRBV10-2 with TRBJ2-5, with 9 bases that match TRBD2. Trimming cost V 4 bases and J 3 bases; bases outside gene matches: 6. Germline lookup yields CDR1 WSHSY and CDR2 SAAADI. CDR3 length: 15 residues. This CDR3 reads CASSAISSGKETQYF. DNA for the CDR3: TGCGCCAGCAGTGCTATCTCTAGCGGGAAAGAGACCCAGTACTTC.

This clonotype came up many times. The chain joins TRBV29-1 to TRBJ1-2; 8 bases line up with TRBD1. V shed 5 bases, J shed 6 bases, and the junction held 11 bases outside the gene matches. This CDR3 comprises 14 residues. Germline V gene data show CDR1 as SQVTM and CDR2 as ANQGSEA. CDR3 sequence (DNA): TGCAGCGTTTACCTCATGGACAGGGAGGATGGCTACACCTTC. Its protein is CSVYLMDREDGYTF.

This chain joins TRBV3-1 and TRBJ2-7, with 7 nucleotides matching TRBD2. Germline V gene data show CDR1 as LGHDT and CDR2 as YNNKEL (reference sequence). Losses at the gene ends were 2 bases for V and 5 bases for J; bases not matched to a gene: 6. The CDR3 runs 14 residues. In DNA, the CDR3 is TGTGCCAGCAGCCAAAGGACTAGTCCCAACGAGCAGTACTTC. Translated: CASSQRTSPNEQYF.

The rearrangement links TRBV6-2 or TRBV6-3 to TRBJ1-6; no clear D. Trimming took 0 bases from V and 0 from J, leaving 12 bases between them. Per the germline V gene, CDR1 is MNHEY and CDR2 is SVGEGT. The CDR3 is 18 amino acids. CDR3 sequence reads: CASSYSTLSSSYNSPLHF. CDR3 DNA sequence: TGTGCCAGCAGTTACTCGACGCTGTCCAGCTCCTATAATTCACCCCTCCACTTT.

This clonotype was recorded at least ten times. The chain is built from TRBV4-3 and TRBJ2-6, with D unclear. V lost 6 bases and J lost 4, with 16 bases in between. Germline V lookup: CDR1 LGHNA, CDR2 YSLEER. This CDR3 spans 16 amino acids. CDR3 nucleotide sequence: TGCGCCAGCAGTGATGGTGCTTTTTCCGGGGCCAACGTCCTGACTTTC. Translated: CASSDGAFSGANVLTF.

The CDR3: CAIAERNIQYF. DNA for the CDR3: TGTGCCATCGCCGAACGAAACATTCAGTACTTC. The chain links TRBV2 to TRBJ2-4; D unclear. CDR3 length: 11 residues. Germline assignment: CDR1 SNHLY and CDR2 FYNNEI. V gave up 10 bases and J gave up 6 bases, with 10 bases separating them.

This clonotype was observed many times. This chain links TRBV19 with TRBJ2-1, with 12 bases matching TRBD1. The CDR3 length is 19 residues. V gave up 2 bases and J gave up 1 base; unmatched junction bases: 9. Germline V gene sequence: CDR1 LNHDA, CDR2 SQIVND (reference sequence). CDR3: CASSISGTGGPLSYNEQFF. In nucleotides, the CDR3 is TGTGCCAGTAGTATATCCGGGACAGGGGGCCCCTTATCCTACAATGAGCAGTTCTTC.

This clonotype was detected once. V and J are TRBV7-9 and TRBJ1-2, with TRBD1 identical over 8 bases. The CDR3 covers 16 residues. With V trimmed by 5 bases and J by 3 bases, 11 bases remained unmatched. Germline CDR1 reads SEHNR; CDR2 reads FQNEAQ (reference sequence). The CDR3 region has the DNA TGTGCCAGCAGCCCTGGACAGGGCGGATATCACTATGGCTACACCTTC. Translation: CASSPGQGGYHYGYTF.